The 21 T cell receptor beta chains below come from one sample, sequenced in a study of human versus mouse CDR3 diversity and MHC coevolution. Sequencing used immunoSEQ multiplex PCR; TCRdb keeps in-frame clones, though not all of them. Among tens of thousands of clones listed, 80% to 95% were seen once. Sequencing was performed on naive CD4+ T cells from blood. Subset described: CD45RO-negative CD62L-positive naive CD4 T cells. These receptors were collected from a person aged 25 to 75 in good health.

V is TRBV27 and J is TRBJ2-1; 15 bases map to TRBD2. CDR3 size: 17 residues. CDR1 is MNHEY, CDR2 SMNVEV, per germline (reference sequence). The trim removed 5 bases at V and 5 bases at J, leaving 7 bases unmatched. The CDR3 nucleotides are TGTGCCAGCAGTGCATGGACTAGCGGGAGGGTCGACAATGAGCAGTTCTTC. Protein product: CASSAWTSGRVDNEQFF.

The V gene is TRBV7-2, the J gene TRBJ1-5, with 7 bases identical to TRBD1. The length of the CDR3 is 16 residues. Germline assignment: CDR1 SGHTA and CDR2 FQGNSA. V shed 5 bases, J shed 1 base, and the junction held 8 bases outside the gene matches. The CDR3 DNA sequence: TGTGCCAGCAGCGCATCGACAGGGAGGAGCAATCAGCCCCAGCATTTT. This gives the protein CASSASTGRSNQPQHF.

This clone was detected only once. The chain combines TRBV6-1 with TRBJ2-5; 9 bases are shared with TRBD2. The CDR3 contains 15 residues. CDR1 MNHNS and CDR2 SASEGT come from the germline V gene. J lost 5 bases, V lost 7 bases, and 11 bases had no gene match. In nucleotides, the CDR3 is TGTGCCAGCACTCTAACCGGGACTAGCAGGGAGACCCAGTACTTC. Amino acid sequence: CASTLTGTSRETQYF.

The CDR3 nucleotides read TGTGCCAGTAGTATAGTGGGGGGACTAGCGTTAAGCACAGATACGCAGTATTTT. Amino acid sequence: CASSIVGGLALSTDTQYF. The chain couples TRBV19 to TRBJ2-3; 10 bases match TRBD2. The CDR3 totals 18 residues. CDR1 and CDR2 from the germline V gene are LNHDA and SQIVND (reference sequence). Trimming took 1 base from V and 0 from J; bases not matched to a gene: 7.

The chain joins TRBV11-2 to TRBJ2-2; TRBD2 is a possible D gene (5 bases). The CDR3 is 17 amino acids. V lost 4 bases and J lost 4, with 19 bases in between. Germline CDR1 and CDR2: SGHAT and FQNNGV. CDR3: CASSSNRGRQPTGELFF. The CDR3 DNA reads as TGTGCCAGCAGCTCAAACCGGGGTCGCCAACCCACCGGGGAGCTGTTTTTT.

The chain combines TRBV6-1 with TRBJ2-5; 7 nucleotides align to TRBD2. The germline V gene encodes CDR1 MNHNS and CDR2 SASEGT. The CDR3 length is 15 residues. J gave up 7 bases and V 8 bases, and 16 bases lay outside the gene matches. This CDR3 is CASVGLFFGGGTQYF. CDR3 DNA sequence: TGTGCCAGCGTGGGACTATTCTTCGGCGGGGGGACCCAGTACTTC.

This sequence joins TRBV5-8 and TRBJ1-5; 10 nucleotides line up with TRBD1. Trimming took 2 bases from V and 4 from J; bases not matched to a gene: 12. The germline V gene has CDR1 SGHTS and CDR2 YDEGEE. CDR3 length: 18 residues. This CDR3 is CASSFHFGDRGANQPQHF. CDR3 DNA sequence: TGTGCCAGCAGCTTTCATTTCGGGGACAGGGGTGCTAATCAGCCCCAGCATTTT.

The chain carries TRBV6-1 and TRBJ1-2; D is unclear. Per the germline V gene, CDR1 is MNHNS and CDR2 is SASEGT. Trimming cost V 5 bases and J 7 bases, with 14 bases left between them. This CDR3 comprises 13 residues. The CDR3 reads CASSHREGSGYTF. The CDR3 DNA sequence: TGTGCCAGCAGTCACCGGGAAGGCAGTGGCTACACCTTC.

CDR3 DNA sequence: TGTGCCAGCAGTGAGCTGCGGGCCCCAACCGGGGAGCTGTTTTTT. Its protein is CASSELRAPTGELFF. The chain recombines TRBV6-1 with TRBJ2-2; D may be TRBD2 (5 bases). The CDR3 covers 15 residues. V was clipped by 3 bases and J by 5 bases, with 13 bases between them. Germline V gene sequence: CDR1 MNHNS, CDR2 SASEGT.

The chain uses TRBV29-1 and TRBJ2-5, with 10 bases identical to TRBD2. Germline V gene data show CDR1 as SQVTM and CDR2 as ANQGSEA. This CDR3 is built from 16 residues. V lost 3 bases and J lost 4; bases outside the gene matches: 11. CDR3 residues: CSVDGLAGAGGETQYF. CDR3 bases: TGCAGCGTTGATGGGCTAGCGGGAGCAGGAGGAGAGACCCAGTACTTC.

This chain connects TRBV6-1 to TRBJ2-5; TRBD1 matches 10 bases. The CDR3 has 13 amino acids. The trim removed 6 bases at V and 5 bases at J, leaving 3 bases unmatched. From germline, CDR1 is MNHNS and CDR2 SASEGT. CDR3 sequence: CASSRQGAETQYF. The CDR3, as DNA: TGTGCCAGCAGCCGACAGGGGGCCGAGACCCAGTACTTC.

V gene TRBV6-1 combines with J gene TRBJ1-4; no clear D. The V end was cut by 5 bases, the J end by 6 bases, with 10 bases between. Germline loops: CDR1 MNHNS, CDR2 SASEGT. CDR3 length: 13 amino acids. Here the CDR3 reads CASSSYVDEKLFF. CDR3 coding DNA: TGTGCCAGCAGTTCATATGTAGATGAAAAACTGTTTTTT.

The V and J genes are TRBV13 and TRBJ2-3; D is undetermined. Trimming shortened V by 4 bases and J by 0 bases, and 8 bases separated the two germline ends. This CDR3 comprises 14 residues. CDR1 is PRHDT and CDR2 is FYEKMQ in the germline V gene (reference sequence). The CDR3 sequence is CASSWAFSTDTQYF. The CDR3 coding sequence is TGTGCCAGCAGCTGGGCCTTTAGCACAGATACGCAGTATTTT.

This chain links TRBV6-5 with TRBJ1-1; D might be TRBD1 (6 bases). CDR1 is MNHEY and CDR2 is SVGAGI in the germline V gene. The V and J ends lost 2 bases and 2 bases respectively, with 12 bases between them. This CDR3 spans 15 amino acids. CDR3 bases: TGTGCCAGCAGTTACGGGGGCTCGGTAAACACTGAAGCTTTCTTT. As protein: CASSYGGSVNTEAFF.

The chain has TRBV2 and TRBJ2-7, with 10 bases lining up with TRBD1. The CDR3 sequence is 14 residues long. V was pared by 4 bases and J by 6 bases, with 6 bases of the junction left unmatched. Germline-derived CDR1 and CDR2 are SNHLY and FYNNEI. In DNA form, the CDR3 reads TGTGCCAGCAGTGCCCGACAGGGGGCGAGCGAGCAGTACTTC. Its translation is CASSARQGASEQYF.

A single count supports this clone. DNA of the CDR3: TGCAGCGTACGGACAGGGTGGGGCTCCGAGCAGTACTTC. Protein product: CSVRTGWGSEQYF. The chain uses TRBV29-1 and TRBJ2-7, with TRBD1 matching 8 bases. V dropped 6 bases and J dropped 6; count of bases not matched to a gene: 10. Germline loops: CDR1 SQVTM, CDR2 ANQGSEA. This CDR3 spans 13 amino acids.

The V gene is TRBV28, the J gene TRBJ1-5, with 9 bases that match TRBD1. Unmatched junction bases numbered 7, after V lost 6 bases and J lost 4 bases. Germline CDR1 MDHEN, CDR2 SYDVKM. The CDR3 totals 15 residues. CDR3 nucleotide sequence: TGTGCCAGCAGAAAACAGGGGGCAGGGAATCAGCCCCAGCATTTT. Amino acids: CASRKQGAGNQPQHF.

The chain links TRBV7-8 to TRBJ2-3; D ambiguous. The CDR3 loop spans 14 amino acids. From germline, CDR1 is SGHVS and CDR2 FQNEAQ. Trimming left V 1 base short and J 4 bases short, with 9 bases between. CDR3 loop: CASSLGAPADTQYF. CDR3 sequence (DNA): TGTGCCAGCAGCTTAGGGGCGCCGGCAGATACGCAGTATTTT.

On this clone itself: The junction differs from germline at one of its ends, possibly a read error. The chain links TRBV7-8 to TRBJ1-5, with no clear D. This CDR3 is 15 amino acids long. CDR1 and CDR2 from the germline V gene are SGHVS and FQNEAQ. DNA of the CDR3: TGTGCCAGCAGCTTAGTGGAAGGAGGCAGGCCGCCACTGTATTTT. It translates to CASSLVEGGRPPLYF.

The chain couples TRBV30 to TRBJ1-5, with 10 nucleotides matching TRBD1. This CDR3 has 15 amino acids. V lost 6 bases and J lost 2; bases outside the gene matches: 7. Germline V CDR1 and CDR2: GTSNPN, SVGIG (reference sequence). The CDR3 region has the DNA TGTGCCTGTCGATCCGGGACAGGGGGCAATCAGCCCCAGCATTTT. Encoded protein: CACRSGTGGNQPQHF.

The chain recombines TRBV20-1 with TRBJ2-2; TRBD1 matches 7 bases. There are 11 residues in the CDR3. Per the germline V gene, CDR1 is DFQATT and CDR2 is SNEGSKA (reference sequence). The junction had 2 bases not matched to a gene; V was cut back by 6 bases and J by 7 bases. For the CDR3, the DNA is TGCAGTGCAAACAGGGGCGGGGAGCTGTTTTTT. It specifies CSANRGGELFF.